This note documents a single TCR beta chain sequence. Its antigen specificity is not known. Qualities for individual bases were not recorded, and no much larger clone is one base off. This entry belongs to a study of T cell changes during pregnancy in multiple sclerosis (dated by TCRdb to between 2018 and 2020). Context from the whole study: In women with multiple sclerosis, the researchers looked at how the T cell repertoire shifted as pregnancy progressed.

Library preparation employed the immunoSEQ multiplex PCR assay. TCRdb's version of the immuneACCESS table is confined to in-frame rearrangements and falls short of the full clone set. An unresolved V gene accounts for under half of the shortfall where checked; the remainder is of unknown origin. For this sample the table gives some 29,000 clones, of which 80% to 90% were detected only once. The top ten hold around 10% of the sample. V loses 2 bases, J loses 3 bases, and the germline ends lie 14 bases apart. Including cysteine and phenylalanine, the CDR3 has 16 amino acids. Just CDR3 DNA is preserved here, 48 bases in frame from base 1. CDR1 and CDR2 were assigned from the germline V gene (reference sequence) as MNHEY and SMNVEV.

The sample was CD8+ T cells from peripheral blood mononuclear cells, taken in the third trimester of pregnancy. This TCR was sampled from a female donor with multiple sclerosis, enrolled in a pregnancy study. The rearrangement joined TRBV27 to TRBJ2-1; TRBD2 is possibly the D segment (6 matching bases). The CDR3 is CASSLGRDHIYNEQFF. At the DNA level, the sequence is TGTGCCAGCAGTTTAGGGCGGGACCACATCTACAATGAGCAGTTCTTC.